Listed below are T cell receptor beta chains from one sample, sequenced in a study of response to subunit inactivated influenza vaccine. TCRdb re-called the RT-PCR reads with MiXCR, one entry per CDR3 protein. The sample comprises 500,000 to 600,000 distinct CDR3 sequences, 10% to 15% of which are singletons, and roughly 10% rests with the top ten. Source: PBMCs from blood, taken on the day of vaccination. Every receptor here comes from a man aged 50-60 years who received an inactivated influenza vaccine. The CDR3 runs from the conserved cysteine through the conserved F or W. Each record gives: clone size, V gene, D gene, J gene, CDR3 length, CDR3 protein, CDR3 DNA. The D gene is left open where the match is weak. Size is stated for part of the rows, as once, few or many counts, or as a class when the clone is expanded.

>.|TRBV11-2|.|TRBJ2-1|15
CASSPLVVVRGEQFF
TGTGCCAGCAGCCCACTAGTGGTAGTCAGGGGTGAGCAGTTCTTC
>many|TRBV12-3/TRBV12-4|.|TRBJ2-1|15
CASSPTVGQYNEQFF
TGTGCCAGCAGTCCCACGGTGGGGCAATACAATGAGCAGTTCTTC
>few|TRBV5-1|.|TRBJ2-2|15
CASSLVAGLTGELFF
TGCGCCAGCAGCTTGGTAGCAGGGCTGACCGGGGAGCTGTTTTTT
>few|TRBV3-1|TRBD1|TRBJ2-3|16
CASSQDSGGRTDTQYF
TGTGCCAGCAGCCAAGATTCAGGGGGTCGGACAGATACGCAGTATTTT
>many|TRBV12-3/TRBV12-4|TRBD1|TRBJ1-2|13
CASNPGGAYGYTF
TGTGCCAGCAACCCAGGGGGCGCATATGGCTACACCTTC
>.|TRBV2|.|TRBJ2-7|14
CASRSRGHSYEQYF
TGTGCCAGCAGATCGAGGGGACACTCCTACGAGCAGTACTTC
>few|TRBV20-1|TRBD2|TRBJ2-3|18
CSASGLAGDMTSTDTQYF
TGCAGTGCTAGTGGCTTAGCGGGGGATATGACTAGCACAGATACGCAGTATTTT
>.|TRBV6-2/TRBV6-3|TRBD1|TRBJ2-5|16
CASSRRTGRGQETQYF
TGTGCCAGCAGTAGACGGACAGGGCGAGGCCAAGAGACCCAGTACTTC
>.|TRBV2|.|TRBJ1-2|11
CASTPSGGYTF
TGTGCCAGCACCCCCTCTGGGGGCTACACCTTC
>few|TRBV27|.|TRBJ1-6|14
CASSFGRYNSPLHF
TGTGCCAGCAGTTTCGGCAGATATAATTCACCCCTCCACTTT
>many|TRBV5-1|.|TRBJ2-3|15
CASSPGVQGGDTQYF
TGCGCCAGCAGCCCTGGAGTCCAGGGAGGAGATACGCAGTATTTT
>.|TRBV7-6|TRBD1|TRBJ2-7|15
CASSPRTGGGAEQYF
TGTGCCAGCAGCCCTCGGACAGGGGGCGGGGCCGAGCAGTACTTC
>few|TRBV29-1|.|TRBJ2-7|12
CSVGRDSYEQYF
TGCAGCGTTGGACGGGACTCCTACGAGCAGTACTTC
>.|TRBV9|.|TRBJ2-7|15
CASSVGVVGLNEQYF
TGTGCCAGCAGCGTAGGCGTAGTGGGCCTGAACGAGCAGTACTTC
>few|TRBV6-2/TRBV6-3|.|TRBJ2-1|18
CASSSFGSPGPGVNEQFF
TGTGCCAGCAGTTCCTTCGGGTCTCCGGGCCCCGGGGTCAATGAGCAGTTCTTC
>.|TRBV4-3|TRBD2|TRBJ2-2|18
CASSQDPSGHVVTGELFF
TGCGCCAGCAGCCAAGACCCTAGCGGCCATGTGGTAACCGGGGAGCTGTTTTTT
>.|TRBV20-1|TRBD2|TRBJ2-1|15
CSARETSGRLNEQFF
TGCAGTGCTAGAGAGACTAGCGGGAGGCTTAATGAGCAGTTCTTC